This T cell receptor (beta chain) was identified in a study of neurological immune-mediated disorders. V lost 5 bases and J 2 bases, leaving 15 bases between the germline ends. The CDR3 covers 15 residues. Germline V gene sequence: CDR1 SGHRS, CDR2 YFSETQ. TCRdb re-called the 5' RACE reads through MiXCR, storing one row per CDR3 protein. This table has about 50,000 distinct CDR3 sequences, about 3% appearing once. This clonotype was seen at least ten times. This TCR came from a man aged 40-49 years with multiple sclerosis. This chain uses TRBV5-1 with TRBJ2-3; weak D call: TRBD1 (6 bases). Sequenced sample: PBMCs. CDR3 sequence reads: CASRWTGTPTDTQYF. In DNA, the CDR3 is TGCGCCAGCAGGTGGACGGGGACACCCACAGATACGCAGTATTTT.